Listed here are 26 T cell receptor beta chains from one sample, sequenced in a study of regulatory T cells in long-lasting Graves disease. In building TCR beta libraries, iRepertoire HTBI primers were used together with Arm-PCR of CDR3 regions. TCRdb independently ran MiXCR on the multiplex PCR reads; one entry per CDR3 protein. Of roughly 530,000 distinct CDR3 sequences listed, about 16% are singletons. Time point noted: newly diagnosed GD, antithyroid drugs for less than 3 months. PBMC RNA served as the TCR library source. This same sample was also taken into another study, of T cells in Graves' hyperthyroidism and ophthalmopathy.

Specimen: peripheral blood mononuclear cells (PBMCs), collected at new diagnosis, from a patient treated with antithyroid drugs. All receptors come from a middle-aged woman with Graves disease.

This clonotype was seen at least ten times. The chain employs TRBV2 and TRBJ2-3, with D perhaps matching TRBD1 (7 bases). This CDR3 is built from 15 residues. V lost 6 bases, J lost 0 bases, and 13 bases lay in between. The germline gives CDR1 SNHLY, CDR2 FYNNEI. The chain's CDR3 is CASSGGTASTDTQYF. In DNA, the CDR3 is TGTGCCAGCAGCGGCGGGACAGCCAGCACAGATACGCAGTATTTT.

The table lists this clonotype with a few counts. The CDR3 DNA is TGTGCCAGCAGCTTAATAGGGGGCGGTCAGCCCCAGCATTTT. It specifies CASSLIGGGQPQHF. The J gene is TRBJ1-5, the V gene TRBV7-4, with 7 nucleotides matching TRBD1. V trimming: 2 bases; J trimming: 6 bases; junction bases outside the gene matches: 4. Germline V gene lookup returns CDR1 SGHVT and CDR2 SQSDAQ. This CDR3 is 14 amino acids long.

The chain recombines TRBV5-1 with TRBJ1-4, with 12 bases that match TRBD1. Germline trimming cut 4 bases from V and 8 bases from J; bases unmatched to any gene: 6. The CDR3 runs 15 residues. Germline V gene data show CDR1 as SGHRS and CDR2 as YFSETQ. CDR3 loop: CASSQPGQGAEKLFF. CDR3 nucleotides: TGCGCCAGCAGCCAGCCGGGACAGGGGGCCGAAAAACTGTTTTTT.

This clonotype has at least ten counts. The chain uses TRBV6-1 and TRBJ1-1, with a tentative D call TRBD1 (5 bases). The CDR3 spans 14 residues. V lost 8 bases and J lost 2, with 15 bases in between. Germline CDR1 and CDR2: MNHNS and SASEGT. CDR3 sequence reads: CASLPGHPNTEAFF. In DNA form, the CDR3 reads TGTGCCAGCTTACCCGGACATCCTAACACTGAAGCTTTCTTT.

J is TRBJ1-1 and V is TRBV5-1; tentatively, D is TRBD1 (5 bases). V lost 0 bases, J lost 6 bases, and 15 bases lay in between. The CDR3 consists of 15 residues. The germline V gene has CDR1 SGHRS and CDR2 YFSETQ. The CDR3 DNA reads TGCGCCAGCAGCTTGGATGAGGGGTTAGGGCCTGAAGCTTTCTTT. It specifies CASSLDEGLGPEAFF.

This clonotype was counted many times. CDR3 sequence (DNA): TGTGCCAGCAGCCAAAGACAGGGACGGGGCAATCAGCCCCAGCATTTT. Residues: CASSQRQGRGNQPQHF. This chain joins TRBV3-1 and TRBJ1-5, with 7 bases identical to TRBD1. Germline V gene lookup returns CDR1 LGHDT and CDR2 YNNKEL (reference sequence). V lost 2 bases and J lost 2; bases outside the gene matches: 6. This CDR3 spans 16 amino acids.

In this sample, this clonotype turned up a few times. The chain links TRBV29-1 to TRBJ1-2, with no clear D. Germline lookup yields CDR1 SQVTM and CDR2 ANQGSEA. Trimming shortened V by 0 bases and J by 11 bases, and 4 bases separated the two germline ends. This CDR3 has 9 residues. Here the CDR3 reads CSVEDRYTF. DNA of the CDR3: TGCAGCGTTGAAGATCGATACACCTTC. The full variable domain, its missing parts supplied by reference TRBV29-1 and TRBJ1-2, is SAVISQKPSRDICQRGTSLTIQCQVDSQVTMMFWYRQQPGQSLTLIATANQGSEATYESGFVIDKFPISRPNLTFSTLTVSNMSPEDSSIYLCSVEDRYTFGSGTRLTVV.

In its sample, this clonotype was seen many times. The chain carries TRBV7-9 and TRBJ2-1; weak D call: TRBD2 (7 bases). V dropped 7 bases and J dropped 9 bases, with 25 bases sitting between them. The CDR3 is 16 amino acids. The germline V gene encodes CDR1 SEHNR and CDR2 FQNEAQ (reference sequence). CDR3 bases: TGTGCCAGCATCCTCTCGGGGGGCACAGGGTTGGGTGAGCAGTTCTTC. Amino acids: CASILSGGTGLGEQFF.

Many counts were recorded for this clonotype. J is TRBJ2-3 and V is TRBV5-1; D possibly corresponds to TRBD2 (5 bases). Deletions cut 0 bases from V and 2 bases from J, with 13 bases between. Germline values: CDR1 SGHRS, CDR2 YFSETQ. This CDR3 is 16 amino acids long. The CDR3 protein is CASSLGRGSSTDTQYF. The DNA for the CDR3 is TGCGCCAGCAGCTTGGGTCGAGGGTCTTCCACAGATACGCAGTATTTT.

This clonotype has ten or more counts. V gene TRBV24-1 combines with J gene TRBJ1-4; no clear D gene. The CDR3 runs to 20 residues. Germline V gene sequence: CDR1 KGHDR, CDR2 SFDVKD. The germline V and J ends were trimmed by 1 base and 5 bases, with 25 bases remaining between them. The CDR3: CATSDFSGRYNQEINEKLFF. The CDR3 DNA follows: TGTGCCACCAGTGATTTTTCAGGCCGTTACAATCAGGAGATAAATGAAAAACTGTTTTTT.

There are a few counts of this clonotype. The V and J genes are TRBV4-1 and TRBJ1-5, with a possible D match to TRBD1 (5 bases). Germline values: CDR1 MGHRA, CDR2 YSYEKL. The CDR3 contains 15 residues. Deletions cut 1 base from V and 6 bases from J, with 13 bases between. The CDR3 coding sequence is TGCGCCAGCAGCCAAGGCCAGGGTGGTGCTCAGCCCCAGCATTTT. Translating it yields CASSQGQGGAQPQHF.

For this clonotype: At one boundary the junction diverges from the germline segment, which might be a read error. The chain is built from TRBV12-3 or TRBV12-4 and TRBJ1-6; TRBD1 matches 7 bases. The CDR3 runs 15 residues. The CDR3 DNA reads TGTGCCAGCAGCTTAGAAACAGGGGTTCTTTCACCCCTCCACTTT. As protein: CASSLETGVLSPLHF.

This clonotype has a count of ten or more. The V gene is TRBV3-1, the J gene TRBJ2-1; D remains unclear. Trimming stripped 2 bases from V and 5 bases from J, with 10 bases between. CDR1 is LGHDT, CDR2 YNNKEL, per germline (reference sequence). CDR3 length: 14 residues. The CDR3 reads CASSQPVPNNEQFF. The CDR3 nucleotides are TGTGCCAGCAGCCAACCTGTCCCGAACAATGAGCAGTTCTTC.

This clonotype appeared many times. The V gene is TRBV7-2, the J gene TRBJ2-7; TRBD1 aligns across 9 bases. Trimming took 6 bases from V and 3 from J; bases not matched to a gene: 12. Germline V gives CDR1 SGHTA, CDR2 FQGNSA. This CDR3 is built from 16 residues. The CDR3 DNA is TGTGCCAGCAGGGGACCCGGGACAGGGCTTGGCTACGAGCAGTACTTC. It is translated as CASRGPGTGLGYEQYF.

In its sample, this clonotype was seen many times. The chain joins TRBV3-1 to TRBJ1-6; 7 positions agree with TRBD1. The length of the CDR3 is 14 residues. Germline V gene sequence: CDR1 LGHDT, CDR2 YNNKEL (reference sequence). V lost 6 bases, J lost 5 bases, and 4 bases stayed unmatched. The CDR3 bases are TGTGCCAGCAGAAGACAGGGAGATAATTCACCCCTCCACTTT. It is translated as CASRRQGDNSPLHF.

The gene calls are TRBV29-1 and TRBJ1-1; D gene ambiguous. V was shortened by 4 bases and J by 5 bases, with 5 bases between the two germline ends. Germline CDR1 and CDR2: SQVTM and ANQGSEA. This CDR3 is built from 10 residues. The CDR3 loop reads CSVAETEAFF. DNA for the CDR3: TGCAGCGTTGCTGAGACTGAAGCTTTCTTT.

The V call is TRBV19, the J call TRBJ1-3; tentatively, D is TRBD1 (5 bases). This CDR3 has 14 residues. V gave up 9 bases and J gave up 0 bases, with 12 bases separating them. Germline CDR1 reads LNHDA; CDR2 reads SQIVND (reference sequence). CDR3 DNA sequence: TGTGCCAGCCACAGGAGGAGCTCTGGAAACACCATATATTTT. Translation: CASHRRSSGNTIYF.

This clonotype was counted many times. This sequence joins TRBV18 and TRBJ1-1; D uncertain. The CDR3 spans 15 residues. V lost 4 bases and J 3 bases, leaving 15 bases between the germline ends. Per germline, CDR1 KGHSH and CDR2 LQKENI. CDR3: CASSLLGSLDTEAFF. As DNA, the CDR3 is TGTGCCAGCTCACTACTAGGGAGTTTGGACACTGAAGCTTTCTTT.

This clonotype appeared a few times. This sequence joins TRBV9 and TRBJ2-3, with D possibly matching TRBD2 (5 bases). From germline, CDR1 is SGDLS and CDR2 YYNGEE. The CDR3 is made up of 14 amino acids. V was trimmed by 0 bases and J by 2 bases, leaving 7 bases between them. The CDR3: CASSVDGDTDTQYF. CDR3 in DNA: TGTGCCAGCAGCGTAGACGGGGACACAGATACGCAGTATTTT.

At least ten counts were recorded for this clonotype. The chain is built from TRBV7-8 and TRBJ2-1; TRBD1 aligns across 9 bases. Germline values: CDR1 SGHVS, CDR2 FQNEAQ. The length of the CDR3 is 16 residues. The trim removed 3 bases at V and 5 bases at J, leaving 8 bases unmatched. The CDR3 DNA follows: TGTGCCAGCAGCTTCACTTTAGGACAGGGGAACAATGAGCAGTTCTTC. This translates into CASSFTLGQGNNEQFF.

The CDR3 DNA sequence: TGTGCCAGCAGCCAATTAACAGGGGCCACTGAAGCTTTCTTT. This gives the protein CASSQLTGATEAFF. This chain connects TRBV3-1 to TRBJ1-1; 7 nucleotides line up with TRBD1. Trimming took 2 bases from V and 4 from J; bases not matched to a gene: 4. The CDR3 spans 14 residues. Germline CDR1 LGHDT, CDR2 YNNKEL (reference sequence). The full variable domain, its missing parts supplied by reference TRBV3-1 and TRBJ1-1, is DTAVSQTPKYLVTQMGNDKSIKCEQNLGHDTMYWYKQDSKKFLKIMFSYNNKELIINETVPNRFSPKSPDKAHLNLHINSLELGDSAVYFCASSQLTGATEAFFGQGTRLTVV.

The chain couples TRBV28 to TRBJ1-6; D is unclear. The V end lost 2 bases, the J end lost 3 bases, and 14 bases lay between the germline ends. The CDR3 sequence is 17 residues long. The germline V gene encodes CDR1 MDHEN and CDR2 SYDVKM. This CDR3 is CASSLHSSAGYNSPLHF. The CDR3 DNA reads TGTGCCAGCAGTTTACATTCCTCGGCGGGCTATAATTCACCCCTCCACTTT.

This clonotype was observed at least ten times. The CDR3 region has the DNA TGTGCCAGCAGCTCCAGGGGGCGATGGGGCAATCAGCCCCAGCATTTT. Translating it yields CASSSRGRWGNQPQHF. The V gene is TRBV12-3 or TRBV12-4, the J gene TRBJ1-5; TRBD1 matches 8 bases. V lost 6 bases to trimming and J lost 2 bases; unmatched junction nucleotides: 9. CDR3 length equals 16 residues.

In its sample, this clonotype was seen many times. The V gene is TRBV28, the J gene TRBJ2-7, with TRBD1 matching 8 bases. Germline-derived CDR1 and CDR2 are MDHEN and SYDVKM. The CDR3 contains 14 residues. The V gene end was trimmed by 8 bases and the J gene end by 1 base; junction bases not matched to a gene: 7. The CDR3 region is CASCSGQDSYEQYF. The CDR3 coding sequence is TGTGCCAGCTGCTCGGGACAGGATTCCTACGAGCAGTACTTC.

This chain uses TRBV5-1 with TRBJ1-1; tentatively, D is TRBD1 (5 bases). V lost 1 base, J lost 1 base, and 14 bases lay in between. The germline V gene encodes CDR1 SGHRS and CDR2 YFSETQ. The CDR3 has 16 residues. In DNA form, the CDR3 reads TGCGCCAGCAGCTTGTCGGCAGGGATAGGGAACACTGAAGCTTTCTTT. This codes for CASSLSAGIGNTEAFF. The variable domain in full, with the rest retrieved from reference TRBV5-1 and TRBJ1-1, is KAGVTQTPRYLIKTRGQQVTLSCSPISGHRSVSWYQQTPGQGLQFLFEYFSETQRNKGNFPGRFSGRQFSNSRSEMNVSTLELGDSALYLCASSLSAGIGNTEAFFGQGTRLTVV.

This clonotype occurred many times. The CDR3 DNA sequence: TGTGCCAGCAGCTTAGGTTGGGGGACAGGTCCGGGCAATGAGCAGTTCTTC. This codes for CASSLGWGTGPGNEQFF. The gene calls are TRBV11-2 and TRBJ2-1; 8 positions match TRBD1. There are 17 residues in the CDR3. The V and J ends lost 1 base and 6 bases, in that order; junction bases with no gene match: 11. Germline CDR1 is SGHAT and CDR2 is FQNNGV.